This TCR beta chain was identified during a study of regulatory dendritic cells for organ transplantation. Study as a whole: On day 6, the dendritic cells were exposed to LPS.

TCRdb's table, derived via immunoSEQ multiplex PCR, lists solely in-frame clones and lacks some. The data contain roughly 9,300 clones, 65% to 85% of them singletons. CFSE-labeled sorted T cells met regulatory or mature dendritic cells for 5 days. Germline loops: CDR1 MGHDK, CDR2 SYGVNS. Trimming took off 1 base at V and 3 bases at J, with 6 bases between the two ends. This CDR3 comprises 13 residues. About this clone: The antigen remains undetermined.

The chain joins TRBV25-1 to TRBJ2-5, with D uncertain. Material for sequencing was memory CD4+ T cells from blood cultured with dendritic cells. Regarding subset: CD45RO+ memory T cells. The receptor was isolated from a human donor in good health. CDR3 region: CASSEFGEETQYF. DNA for the CDR3: TGTGCCAGCAGTGAATTTGGGGAAGAGACCCAGTACTTC.